The clone carrying this T cell receptor beta chain was detected a few times. TCR alpha and beta CDR3 regions were amplified from RNA using iRepertoire nested multiplex PCR. TCRdb re-called the multiplex PCR reads with MiXCR, one entry per CDR3 protein. This sample has about 400,000 distinct CDR3 sequences, with around 45% found just once. CDR3 length: 16 residues. Germline loops: CDR1 DFQATT, CDR2 SNEGSKA (reference sequence). The ends lost 4 bases at V and 1 base at J; junction bases unmatched: 10. These data belong to a study of glioma-infiltrating T cells. About the research overall: Dexamethasone exposure before glioma surgery was limited to six or fewer days.

The V call is TRBV20-1, the J call TRBJ2-3, with 8 bases that match TRBD1. Sequencing used glioma tissue, nonneoplastic brain tissue, or PBMCs (not recorded which). The clonotype was recovered from a human donor with low-grade glioma or glioblastoma, undergoing nonglioma brain surgery, or in good health (not recorded which). CDR3 protein: CSATVRGRGGTDTQYF. The CDR3 region has the DNA TGCAGTGCTACAGTCAGGGGGCGCGGGGGCACAGATACGCAGTATTTT.